This passage covers 16 T cell receptor beta chains from one sample sequenced in a study of CD8 T cells in Susac syndrome. Roughly 0.45 to 1 ug RNA was reverse transcribed with random hexamers. One entry per CDR3 protein, called by TCRdb with MiXCR from the immunoSEQ multiplex PCR reads. The repertoire holds roughly 180,000 distinct CDR3 sequences, with over 85% as singletons. Input material: CD4+ T cells from PBMCs. These receptors were obtained from a human donor with multiple sclerosis.

The rearrangement uses TRBV4-3 and TRBJ2-2, with TRBD1 as a possible D gene (6 bases). This CDR3 comprises 15 residues. V was clipped by 2 bases and J by 7 bases, with 14 bases between them. Per germline, CDR1 LGHNA and CDR2 YSLEER. CDR3 coding DNA: TGCGCCAGCAGCCAAAGGAACAGGGCGGGCGGGGAGCTGTTTTTT. Translating it yields CASSQRNRAGGELFF.

The J gene is TRBJ1-2, the V gene TRBV7-2; D remains unclear. The CDR3 has 14 residues. Germline CDR1 SGHTA, CDR2 FQGNSA. Trimming took off 0 bases at V and 2 bases at J, with 7 bases between the two ends. CDR3 sequence reads: CASSLARGNYGYTF. In DNA form, the CDR3 reads TGTGCCAGCAGCTTAGCGCGAGGGAACTATGGCTACACCTTC.

The CDR3 loop is CASSADPGLARGETQYF. In DNA form, the CDR3 reads TGTGCCAGCAGCGCAGACCCGGGACTAGCGAGGGGAGAGACCCAGTACTTC. The chain combines TRBV9 with TRBJ2-5, with 10 bases that match TRBD2. The CDR3 consists of 17 residues. Germline V gene data show CDR1 as SGDLS and CDR2 as YYNGEE. V lost 3 bases and J lost 4; bases outside the gene matches: 12.

This clonotype was detected once. The chain employs TRBV7-3 and TRBJ1-2, with 9 nucleotides matching TRBD1. V lost 5 bases and J lost 2; bases outside the gene matches: 9. The CDR3 runs 16 residues. Germline V lookup: CDR1 SGHTA, CDR2 FQGTGA. The CDR3 sequence is CASSDRGWGRNYGYTF. CDR3 nucleotide sequence: TGTGCCAGCAGCGACAGGGGGTGGGGCAGAAACTATGGCTACACCTTC.

The rearrangement uses TRBV12-3 or TRBV12-4 and TRBJ2-3, with D possibly being TRBD2 (6 bases). V was trimmed by 5 bases and J by 15 bases, leaving 21 bases between them. CDR3 length equals 13 residues. The CDR3 protein is CASSHRGLEKGYF. CDR3 coding DNA: TGTGCCAGCAGTCACCGGGGACTTGAAAAAGGTTATTTT.

This clonotype was counted only a few times. This chain joins TRBV18 and TRBJ2-7; TRBD1 matches at 8 bases. The CDR3 extends over 13 amino acids. J lost 2 bases, V lost 4 bases, and 1 base had no gene match. Germline assignment: CDR1 KGHSH and CDR2 LQKENI. The CDR3 DNA sequence: TGTGCCAGCTCACAGGGACAGGCCTACGAGCAGTACTTC. The encoded protein is CASSQGQAYEQYF.

The chain carries TRBV12-3 or TRBV12-4 and TRBJ2-7, with 7 bases lining up with TRBD2. The ends lost 6 bases at V and 12 bases at J; junction bases unmatched: 14. CDR3 length: 13 amino acids. The CDR3 DNA reads as TGTGCCAGCAGGCCTAGCGGAGCCTTGGTGGGGTACTTC. Protein product: CASRPSGALVGYF.

This rearrangement joins TRBV11-2 to TRBJ1-2, with D possibly being TRBD1 (5 bases). This CDR3 region has 13 residues. Germline V gene lookup returns CDR1 SGHAT and CDR2 FQNNGV. V gave up 4 bases and J gave up 8 bases, with 14 bases separating them. This CDR3 is CASSSLRGGGYTF. In nucleotides, the CDR3 is TGTGCCAGCAGCTCACTTCGGGGCGGGGGCTACACCTTC. The full variable domain, rest sourced from reference TRBV11-2 and TRBJ1-2, is EAGVAQSPRYKIIEKRQSVAFWCNPISGHATLYWYQQILGQGPKLLIQFQNNGVVDDSQLPKDRFSAERLKGVDSTLKIQPAKLEDSAVYLCASSSLRGGGYTFGSGTRLTVV.

V gene TRBV14 combines with J gene TRBJ2-7, with 10 bases aligning to TRBD2. The CDR3 consists of 16 residues. V shed 3 bases, J shed 6 bases, and the junction held 11 bases outside the gene matches. CDR1 and CDR2 (germline): SGHDN, FVKESK. CDR3 bases: TGTGCCAGCAGCCAGGAACTAGCGGGAAGACCTCTCGAGCAGTACTTC. This codes for CASSQELAGRPLEQYF.

V gene TRBV29-1 combines with J gene TRBJ2-5; D not resolved. The V end lost 5 bases, the J end lost 5 bases, and 12 bases lay between the germline ends. The CDR3 spans 12 residues. CDR1 and CDR2 from the germline V gene are SQVTM and ANQGSEA. DNA for the CDR3: TGCAGCGTTCAGATACCGTCCGAGACCCAGTACTTC. Its protein product is CSVQIPSETQYF.

This chain joins TRBV12-3 or TRBV12-4 and TRBJ2-1; D remains unclear. V dropped 7 bases and J dropped 8 bases, with 12 bases sitting between them. The length of the CDR3 is 12 residues. CDR3: CASTRGHDEQFF. CDR3 in DNA: TGTGCCAGCACGCGAGGTCACGATGAGCAGTTCTTC.

This clonotype appeared once. This chain joins TRBV29-1 and TRBJ2-3; TRBD1 is a possible D gene (6 bases). The germline gives CDR1 SQVTM, CDR2 ANQGSEA. Deletions cut 1 base from V and 1 base from J, with 18 bases between. The CDR3 has 17 residues. The CDR3 coding sequence is TGCAGCGTTGAAGTTTATCAGGGGTCTGCTGGCACAGATACGCAGTATTTT. This gives the protein CSVEVYQGSAGTDTQYF.

The chain is built from TRBV29-1 and TRBJ2-1; D gene unclear. Trimming took off 1 base at V and 0 bases at J, with 7 bases between the two ends. This CDR3 comprises 14 residues. Germline loops: CDR1 SQVTM, CDR2 ANQGSEA. CDR3 protein: CSVEGQSSYNEQFF. The CDR3 DNA is TGCAGCGTTGAAGGGCAGTCCTCCTACAATGAGCAGTTCTTC.

This chain connects TRBV5-4 to TRBJ2-3; 11 bases line up with TRBD2. From germline, CDR1 is SGHNT and CDR2 YYREEE (reference sequence). With 3 bases clipped from V and 4 bases from J, the junction kept 16 bases outside the gene matches. The CDR3 covers 19 residues. CDR3 amino acids: CASSSSRGSGRARADTQYF. The CDR3 DNA follows: TGTGCCAGCAGCTCATCGCGGGGTAGCGGGAGGGCCAGGGCAGATACGCAGTATTTT.

The genes are TRBV7-9 and TRBJ2-3, with D perhaps matching TRBD2 (5 bases). Germline values: CDR1 SEHNR, CDR2 FQNEAQ (reference sequence). CDR3 length: 15 amino acids. The V gene lost 7 bases and the J gene lost 2 bases, with 16 bases spanning the gap. The CDR3 region has the DNA TGTGCCAGCATGCTAGGACTCGGATTCACAGATACGCAGTATTTT. Translated: CASMLGLGFTDTQYF.

CDR3 sequence: CASSLRGRTSEYNEQFF. The CDR3 coding sequence is TGTGCCAGCAGCCTCCGAGGTAGAACTAGCGAATACAATGAGCAGTTCTTC. This chain connects TRBV21-1 to TRBJ2-1; TRBD2, the D gene given by the table, was not confirmed from the DNA. TRBV21-1 is noted as a pseudogene. This CDR3 is 17 amino acids long.